This TCR beta chain was sequenced in a study of pediatric ulcerative colitis. About the research overall: Disease was pancolitis in under 10 and left-sided in two, histology-confirmed.

The protocol was immunoSEQ multiplex PCR, while the TCRdb copy is restricted to in-frame clones and leaves out a portion. This table has tens of thousands of clones, 80% to 90% appearing once. Germline CDR1 is SGHTA and CDR2 is FQGNSA. CDR3 length: 15 amino acids. Trimming cost V 5 bases and J 7 bases; bases outside gene matches: 8. The rearrangement uses TRBV7-2 and TRBJ2-1; 10 bases map to TRBD1. Specimen: blood. The TCR was taken from a boy aged 5-17 years with severe ulcerative colitis. This CDR3 is CASSLRTGGLNEQFF. CDR3 nucleotides: TGTGCCAGCAGCCTCAGGACAGGGGGGTTAAATGAGCAGTTCTTC.